This T cell receptor beta chain was found in a study of read filtering for tumor transcriptome and immune sequencing. About the study: Transcriptome libraries were built from DNase-treated RNA.

Molecular barcoded adaptors covering alpha/delta and beta/gamma chains were used on roughly 400 ng RNA. Each CDR3 protein is one row after TCRdb ran MiXCR on the reads. The repertoire has over 50,000 distinct CDR3 sequences, about 14% of them found once; the top ten carry under 55%. This CDR3 spans 13 amino acids. V lost 6 bases, J lost 1 base, and 9 bases lay in between. Germline V gene sequence: CDR1 WSHSY, CDR2 SAAADI. Whole-study findings and limits: Compared with RNA-seq, IR-seq gave much higher clonotype depth and reliability.

This clonotype was detected ten times or more. Antigen unknown. This clonotype originated in a donor at least 40 years old with multiple myeloma. Sequencing used a population of CD138-negative cells sorted from bone marrow. This chain connects TRBV10-2 to TRBJ2-5; TRBD2 is a possible D gene (6 bases). The CDR3 protein is CASRLGGQETQYF. The CDR3 DNA reads TGCGCCAGCAGGCTCGGGGGCCAAGAGACCCAGTACTTC.